Following are 18 T cell receptor beta chains from one sample sequenced in a study of T cell repertoires in cytomegalovirus infection. TCRdb recomputed calls from the reads with MiXCR, one row per CDR3 protein. The repertoire holds just over 150,000 distinct CDR3 sequences, with about 25% as singletons. The sample comprised PBMCs. These receptors were obtained from a human donor in good health (CMV status not recorded). Some clones in this sample may be carry-over from other donors' samples.

V is TRBV6-5 and J is TRBJ2-7; D gene uncertain. The CDR3 covers 13 residues. The germline V gene encodes CDR1 MNHEY and CDR2 SVGAGI. Trimming shortened V by 5 bases and J by 3 bases, and 11 bases separated the two germline ends. The CDR3 spells CASSRWEGYEQYF. CDR3 bases: TGTGCCAGCAGTAGGTGGGAAGGCTACGAGCAGTACTTC.

This clonotype appeared many times. The chain has TRBV7-8 and TRBJ1-2, with TRBD1 as a possible D gene (6 bases). This CDR3 spans 16 amino acids. Germline V gives CDR1 SGHVS, CDR2 FQNEAQ. V was shortened by 1 base and J by 4 bases, with 16 bases between the two germline ends. The CDR3: CASSLVPGTKSYGYTF. In DNA form, the CDR3 reads TGTGCCAGCAGCTTAGTCCCCGGGACAAAGAGCTATGGCTACACCTTC.

This rearrangement joins TRBV6-5 to TRBJ2-2; D unresolved. This CDR3 contains 12 residues. The germline V gene encodes CDR1 MNHEY and CDR2 SVGAGI. Trimming took 2 bases from V and 4 from J, leaving 2 bases between them. The CDR3 coding sequence is TGTGCCAGCAGTTACGTCACCGGGGAGCTGTTTTTT. It encodes CASSYVTGELFF.

V and J are TRBV7-8 and TRBJ1-1; D is ambiguous. Germline assignment: CDR1 SGHVS and CDR2 FQNEAQ. With 2 bases removed from V and 4 bases from J, the gap between germline ends came to 14 bases. The CDR3 loop spans 15 amino acids. CDR3 sequence reads: CASSLKADGFTEAFF. The DNA for the CDR3 is TGTGCCAGCAGCTTAAAGGCGGACGGGTTCACTGAAGCTTTCTTT.

The chain recombines TRBV3-1 with TRBJ1-1; no firm D call. Per germline, CDR1 LGHDT and CDR2 YNNKEL (reference sequence). The CDR3 is 11 amino acids. V lost 0 bases and J lost 10, with 6 bases in between. The CDR3 here is CASSQDKVAFF. The CDR3 region has the DNA TGTGCCAGCAGCCAAGACAAAGTAGCTTTCTTT. Full variable domain (missing parts from reference TRBV3-1 and TRBJ1-1): DTAVSQTPKYLVTQMGNDKSIKCEQNLGHDTMYWYKQDSKKFLKIMFSYNNKELIINETVPNRFSPKSPDKAHLNLHINSLELGDSAVYFCASSQDKVAFFGQGTRLTVV.

This clonotype appeared a few times. The chain carries TRBV28 and TRBJ2-5; 8 positions match TRBD2. CDR1 is MDHEN and CDR2 is SYDVKM in the germline V gene. This CDR3 comprises 14 residues. Trimming cost V 7 bases and J 2 bases; bases outside gene matches: 6. The CDR3 nucleotides read TGTGCCAGCATCTGGGCGGGGGGTCAAGAGACCCAGTACTTC. It translates to CASIWAGGQETQYF. Filled out from reference TRBV28 and TRBJ2-5, the complete variable domain reads DVKVTQSSRYLVKRTGEKVFLECVQDMDHENMFWYRQDPGLGLRLIYFSYDVKMKEKGDIPEGYSVSREKKERFSLILESASTNQTSMYLCASIWAGGQETQYFGPGTRLLVL.

The CDR3 sequence: CAISLQEGLEAFF. The CDR3 DNA is TGTGCCATCAGTCTACAGGAGGGGTTGGAAGCTTTCTTT. The chain joins TRBV10-3 to TRBJ1-1; possible D gene TRBD1, 5 bases. The ends were cut back, 5 bases at V and 8 bases at J, with 15 bases in the middle. This CDR3 region has 13 residues. Germline CDR1 and CDR2: ENHRY and SYGVKD.

V and J are TRBV2 and TRBJ2-7; D is unclear. This CDR3 has 15 residues. Trimming stripped 5 bases from V and 2 bases from J, with 16 bases between. The V gene's germline CDR1 is SNHLY and CDR2 FYNNEI. The CDR3 spells CASSRRGSRPYEQYF. The DNA for the CDR3 is TGTGCCAGCAGTAGACGCGGAAGCCGCCCCTACGAGCAGTACTTC. The full variable domain, with the rest looked up from reference TRBV2 and TRBJ2-7, is EPEVTQTPSHQVTQMGQEVILRCVPISNHLYFYWYRQILGQKVEFLVSFYNNEISEKSEIFDDQFSVERPDGSNFTLKIRSTKLEDSAMYFCASSRRGSRPYEQYFGPGTRLTVT.

This clonotype was seen a handful of times. The gene calls are TRBV7-8 and TRBJ2-7; 9 bases are a match to TRBD1. J lost 4 bases, V lost 5 bases, and 12 bases had no gene match. The germline CDR1 and CDR2 sequences are SGHVS and FQNEAQ. The CDR3 loop spans 16 amino acids. CDR3 nucleotides: TGTGCCAGCAGCGCCCCACACGGGACAGGGTATTACGAGCAGTACTTC. Amino acids: CASSAPHGTGYYEQYF.

The gene calls are TRBV11-2 and TRBJ2-2, with 8 bases matching TRBD1. V lost 5 bases to trimming and J lost 7 bases; unmatched junction nucleotides: 6. CDR1 and CDR2 from the germline V gene are SGHAT and FQNNGV. There are 14 residues in the CDR3. Written as DNA, the CDR3 is TGTGCCAGCAGCCCCCAGGGGGCCGGCGGGGAGCTGTTTTTT. Residues: CASSPQGAGGELFF.

This clonotype was picked up many times. The chain is built from TRBV7-6 and TRBJ2-5, with 8 bases fitting TRBD2. The trim removed 5 bases at V and 0 bases at J, leaving 8 bases unmatched. CDR1 and CDR2 (germline): SGHVS, FNYEAQ. There are 16 residues in the CDR3. CDR3: CASSVGGGRNQETQYF. As DNA, the CDR3 is TGTGCCAGCAGCGTCGGGGGGGGCAGAAACCAAGAGACCCAGTACTTC. Full variable domain (rest looked up from reference TRBV7-6 and TRBJ2-5): GAGVSQSPRYKVTKRGQDVALRCDPISGHVSLYWYRQALGQGPEFLTYFNYEAQQDKSGLPNDRFSAERPEGSISTLTIQRTEQRDSAMYRCASSVGGGRNQETQYFGPGTRLLVL.

This clonotype was picked up many times. The chain is built from TRBV7-2 and TRBJ1-4, with 7 bases identical to TRBD1. The V and J ends lost 2 bases and 8 bases, in that order; junction bases with no gene match: 8. The CDR3 extends over 15 amino acids. Germline CDR1 SGHTA, CDR2 FQGNSA. CDR3 in amino acids: CASSLMTGRKEKLFF. CDR3 sequence (DNA): TGTGCCAGCAGCTTAATGACAGGGAGGAAAGAAAAACTGTTTTTT.

CDR3 DNA: TGTGCCAGCAGCCAAGGACTAGCGAGCGGTACCGGGGAGCTGTTTTTT. Translated, it gives CASSQGLASGTGELFF. The rearrangement links TRBV14 to TRBJ2-2, with 8 bases fitting TRBD2. CDR1 is SGHDN, CDR2 FVKESK, per germline. The CDR3 loop spans 16 amino acids. V shed 1 base, J shed 5 bases, and the junction held 6 bases outside the gene matches.

To note about this clonotype: This clone may be a read error of a much larger clone one base away. The chain links TRBV7-2 to TRBJ2-1, with TRBD2 matching 8 bases. This CDR3 region has 13 residues. Germline CDR1 is SGHTA and CDR2 is FQGNSA. The CDR3 sequence is CASSPRLANEHFF. The CDR3 bases are TGTGCCAGCAGCCCCCGACTAGCGAATGAGCATTTCTTC.

This clonotype came up many times. The chain links TRBV7-8 to TRBJ2-7; 7 positions match TRBD1. J gave up 2 bases and V 4 bases, and 2 bases lay outside the gene matches. In germline, CDR1 is SGHVS, CDR2 FQNEAQ. The CDR3 spans 13 residues. This chain's CDR3 is CASSWDRAYEQYF. CDR3 DNA sequence: TGTGCCAGCAGCTGGGACAGAGCCTACGAGCAGTACTTC.

This chain joins TRBV18 and TRBJ2-3; TRBD2 aligns across 7 bases. Unmatched junction bases numbered 6, after V lost 0 bases and J lost 6 bases. This CDR3 region has 15 residues. Germline V gene data show CDR1 as KGHSH and CDR2 as LQKENI. CDR3 coding DNA: TGTGCCAGCTCACCACCGGGACTACGTGGGGATACGCAGTATTTT. It translates to CASSPPGLRGDTQYF. Supplemented by reference TRBV18 and TRBJ2-3, the full variable domain reads NAGVMQNPRHLVRRRGQEARLRCSPMKGHSHVYWYRQLPEEGLKFMVYLQKENIIDESGMPKERFSAEFPKEGPSILRIQQVVRGDSAAYFCASSPPGLRGDTQYFGPGTRLTVL.

This clonotype was counted at least ten times. The genes are TRBV7-8 and TRBJ1-5, with D possibly being TRBD1 (6 bases). Trimming left V 5 bases short and J 2 bases short, with 7 bases between. The CDR3 length is 13 residues. Germline lookup yields CDR1 SGHVS and CDR2 FQNEAQ. Written as DNA, the CDR3 is TGTGCCAGCAGCGGGGGCCGCAATCAGCCCCAGCATTTT. Its translation is CASSGGRNQPQHF.

The chain couples TRBV19 to TRBJ1-5; D remains unclear. Per germline, CDR1 LNHDA and CDR2 SQIVND (reference sequence). CDR3 length: 12 residues. V lost 6 bases, J lost 4 bases, and 7 bases lay in between. The CDR3: CASRPKNQPQHF. The CDR3, as DNA: TGTGCCAGTAGACCCAAAAATCAGCCCCAGCATTTT.